The 12 T cell receptor beta chains listed next were all sequenced from one sample in a study of shared clonotypes between healthy human individuals. Only in-frame clones appear in the TCRdb table, and some are missing; sequencing was by immunoSEQ multiplex PCR. The profile shows about 2.4 million clones, under 95% of them singletons. The sequencing input was naive CD4+ T cells from PBMCs. Subset: CD45RA+ positively selected. These receptors were taken from a man younger than 30 in good health. Some clones in this sample may be carry-over from other donors' samples.

CDR3 residues: CASSRKQGYSSGNTIYF. The CDR3 bases are TGTGCCAGCAGCCGAAAACAGGGATATAGCTCTGGAAACACCATATATTTT. This sequence joins TRBV5-8 and TRBJ1-3; possibly TRBD1 for D (6 bases). Germline V lookup: CDR1 SGHTS, CDR2 YDEGEE. V was pared by 4 bases and J by 0 bases, with 17 bases between. This CDR3 has 17 residues.

The chain recombines TRBV19 with TRBJ2-2; D not certain. There are 17 residues in the CDR3. In germline, CDR1 is LNHDA, CDR2 SQIVND (reference sequence). Trimming removed 6 bases at V and 6 bases at J, with 23 bases between. The CDR3 sequence is CASSLLSPKGGAGELFF. In DNA, the CDR3 is TGTGCCAGTAGCCTTTTGTCCCCAAAGGGTGGGGCCGGGGAGCTGTTTTTT.

The rearrangement links TRBV29-1 to TRBJ1-6, with D possibly being TRBD1 (6 bases). The CDR3 is made up of 13 amino acids. Germline assignment: CDR1 SQVTM and CDR2 ANQGSEA. Trimming left V 6 bases short and J 8 bases short, with 14 bases between. The CDR3 coding sequence is TGCAGCGTAAAGACAGGTTTCGATTCACCCCTCCACTTT. Protein: CSVKTGFDSPLHF.

The rearrangement uses TRBV5-6 and TRBJ1-1; D is possibly TRBD1 (5 bases). Germline V gene sequence: CDR1 SGHDT, CDR2 YYEEEE. This CDR3 region has 15 residues. V was shortened by 0 bases and J by 5 bases, with 14 bases between the two germline ends. The CDR3 spells CASSLGFRRGTEAFF. The CDR3 DNA follows: TGTGCCAGCAGCTTGGGTTTTCGTAGGGGAACTGAAGCTTTCTTT.

The chain carries TRBV27 and TRBJ2-1; 9 nucleotides line up with TRBD2. The V segment lost 1 base and the J segment 12 bases; nucleotides outside the gene matches: 10. Germline CDR1 reads MNHEY; CDR2 reads SMNVEV (reference sequence). The CDR3 is made up of 15 amino acids. The CDR3 reads CASSLWGGRVNGQFF. The CDR3 bases are TGTGCCAGCAGTTTATGGGGCGGGAGGGTAAACGGGCAGTTCTTC.

The chain has TRBV27 and TRBJ2-5; D may be TRBD1 (5 bases). CDR1 and CDR2 (germline): MNHEY, SMNVEV (reference sequence). V was cut by 5 bases and J by 0 bases, with 10 bases left in between. The CDR3 length is 14 residues. The CDR3, as DNA: TGTGCCAGCAGTCCTAGGGGTCACCAAGAGACCCAGTACTTC. Residues: CASSPRGHQETQYF.

CDR3 amino acids: CASSLDRGGYYEQYF. The CDR3 DNA follows: TGTGCCAGCAGCTTGGACAGGGGCGGGTACTACGAGCAGTACTTC. This chain links TRBV5-6 with TRBJ2-7, with 7 bases fitting TRBD1. V dropped 0 bases and J dropped 3; count of bases not matched to a gene: 6. CDR3 length equals 15 residues. Germline assignment: CDR1 SGHDT and CDR2 YYEEEE.

The chain recombines TRBV4-1 with TRBJ2-2, with TRBD2 matching 10 bases. The junction had 8 bases not matched to a gene; V was cut back by 2 bases and J by 2 bases. This CDR3 comprises 18 residues. CDR1 and CDR2 from the germline V gene are MGHRA and YSYEKL. CDR3 in DNA: TGCGCCAGCAGCCAATTTTATCTAGCGGGAGCTAACACCGGGGAGCTGTTTTTT. This codes for CASSQFYLAGANTGELFF.

This sequence joins TRBV29-1 and TRBJ2-5; TRBD1 agrees at 10 bases. The end of the DNA is better explained by TRBJ2-7, so the J call may be wrong. Germline V gene data show CDR1 as SQVTM and CDR2 as ANQGSEA. This CDR3 is built from 14 residues. The CDR3 DNA reads as TGCAGCGTGGCAGGACAGGGGGGGCCCTACGAGCAGTACTTC. Its translation: CSVAGQGGPYEQYF.

This chain joins TRBV11-2 and TRBJ1-3, with unresolved D. Germline V gene data show CDR1 as SGHAT and CDR2 as FQNNGV. The CDR3 is made up of 16 amino acids. V was pared by 2 bases and J by 0 bases, with 11 bases between. CDR3 nucleotides: TGTGCCAGCAGCTTAACTCAGGTCCCCTCTGGAAACACCATATATTTT. As protein: CASSLTQVPSGNTIYF. Supplemented by reference TRBV11-2 and TRBJ1-3, the full variable domain reads EAGVAQSPRYKIIEKRQSVAFWCNPISGHATLYWYQQILGQGPKLLIQFQNNGVVDDSQLPKDRFSAERLKGVDSTLKIQPAKLEDSAVYLCASSLTQVPSGNTIYFGEGSWLTVV.

CDR3 sequence: CASRTGGGLEQYF. Written as DNA, the CDR3 is TGTGCCAGCAGGACGGGAGGGGGGCTTGAGCAGTACTTC. V and J are TRBV5-4 and TRBJ2-7; TRBD2 aligns across 8 bases. J was trimmed by 7 bases and V by 5 bases; bases with no gene match: 8. Germline CDR1 SGHNT, CDR2 YYREEE (reference sequence). The length of the CDR3 is 13 residues.

In regard to this clone: At one of its ends the junction is not consistent with the germline gene, which may arise from a read error. Here the CDR3 reads CASGQGTGTSGKSF. DNA of the CDR3: TGTGCCAGCGGGCAAGGTACCGGGACTAGCGGGAAGTCCTTC. J is TRBJ2-7 and V is TRBV2, with 13 nucleotides matching TRBD2. The CDR3 has 14 amino acids. Germline CDR1 SNHLY, CDR2 FYNNEI.